There are a few counts of the clone carrying this TCR beta chain. The target antigen is unknown. Germline is not matched at one junction end, which may reflect a read error. The sample is drawn from a study of response to subunit inactivated influenza vaccine. Notes on the study in general: The study's authors posited that every seasonal influenza vaccination enlists few new T cells.

Each CDR3 protein is one row after TCRdb ran MiXCR on the RT-PCR reads. The table lists about 480,000 distinct CDR3 sequences, roughly 27% of them singletons. Germline assignment: CDR1 DFQATT and CDR2 SNEGSKA (reference sequence). This CDR3 contains 14 residues. The J gene is TRBJ1-6, the V gene TRBV20-1, with a possible D match to TRBD1 (6 bases). The sample was CD4+ T cells sorted from PBMCs, taken roughly 5 days after vaccination. The clonotype originates from a man between 50 and 59 years old who received an inactivated influenza vaccine. The CDR3: CSARGQSYNSPLHF. The CDR3 nucleotides read TGCAGTGCCAGAGGACAGAGTTATAATTCACCCCTCCACTTT.